The next 11 T cell receptor beta chains were all read from a single sample in a study of identical twins. Each CDR3 protein gets one entry after TCRdb re-called the 5' RACE reads with MiXCR. The sample includes approximately 680,000 distinct CDR3 sequences, about 7.6% of them seen just once. These data are also associated with another study on yellow fever vaccine responses in identical twins.

The sample taken for sequencing was PBMCs. All receptors derive from a woman aged 18-29 years in good health.

There are many counts of this clonotype. The chain uses TRBV10-3 and TRBJ1-1; TRBD1 matches at 11 bases. J gave up 5 bases and V 2 bases, and 7 bases lay outside the gene matches. The CDR3 sequence is 16 residues long. From germline, CDR1 is ENHRY and CDR2 SYGVKD. Here the CDR3 reads CAISEIPGQGGTEAFF. CDR3 sequence (DNA): TGTGCCATCAGTGAGATCCCGGGACAGGGGGGAACTGAAGCTTTCTTT.

The table lists this clonotype with a few counts. The chain joins TRBV5-1 to TRBJ2-7; 9 bases fit TRBD1. V dropped 2 bases and J dropped 3; count of bases not matched to a gene: 6. From germline, CDR1 is SGHRS and CDR2 YFSETQ. CDR3 length: 15 amino acids. CDR3 sequence: CASSFLDRGIYEQYF. The CDR3 coding sequence is TGCGCCAGCAGCTTTTTAGACAGGGGGATCTACGAGCAGTACTTC. Combining the CDR3 with reference TRBV5-1 and TRBJ2-7 gives the whole variable domain KAGVTQTPRYLIKTRGQQVTLSCSPISGHRSVSWYQQTPGQGLQFLFEYFSETQRNKGNFPGRFSGRQFSNSRSEMNVSTLELGDSALYLCASSFLDRGIYEQYFGPGTRLTVT.

This clonotype was seen a handful of times. The chain joins TRBV7-9 to TRBJ1-3; D perhaps matches TRBD1 (5 bases). Germline values: CDR1 SEHNR, CDR2 FQNEAQ (reference sequence). This CDR3 is built from 17 residues. Trimming removed 1 base at V and 0 bases at J, with 13 bases between. CDR3 bases: TGTGCCAGCAGCTTAGTCGCCAAGGGGCCCTCTGGAAACACCATATATTTT. Encoded protein: CASSLVAKGPSGNTIYF.

This clonotype occurred a few times. V and J are TRBV10-3 and TRBJ2-7; 8 bases are a match to TRBD1. Germline V gene data show CDR1 as ENHRY and CDR2 as SYGVKD. The V and J ends lost 10 bases and 0 bases, in that order; junction bases with no gene match: 8. The CDR3 is 14 amino acids. The CDR3 region has the DNA TGTGCCACCGCGGGACAGGCAAGCTCCTACGAGCAGTACGTC. It yields the protein CATAGQASSYEQYV.

The gene calls are TRBV3-1 and TRBJ2-4, with D perhaps matching TRBD1 (6 bases). The CDR3 length is 15 residues. Germline loops: CDR1 LGHDT, CDR2 YNNKEL (reference sequence). Trimming shortened V by 5 bases and J by 10 bases, and 21 bases separated the two germline ends. CDR3 sequence reads: CASSKRQVQKEIQYF. In DNA, the CDR3 is TGTGCCAGCAGCAAGAGACAGGTACAAAAGGAGATTCAGTACTTC.

Many counts were recorded for this clonotype. The V call is TRBV5-1, the J call TRBJ1-1; no firm D call. Germline V gives CDR1 SGHRS, CDR2 YFSETQ. The CDR3 has 13 residues. The germline V and J ends were trimmed by 5 bases and 4 bases, with 12 bases remaining between them. The CDR3 DNA reads as TGCGCCAGCAGGCTAACGTATGGCACTGAAGCTTTCTTT. It translates to CASRLTYGTEAFF.

V gene TRBV9 combines with J gene TRBJ2-1; 9 positions match TRBD1. J was trimmed by 6 bases and V by 0 bases; bases with no gene match: 7. Germline V gene sequence: CDR1 SGDLS, CDR2 YYNGEE. The CDR3 loop spans 16 amino acids. The CDR3 nucleotides read TGTGCCAGCAGCGTAGAGGGGGACAGGGCCTTCAATGAGCAGTTCTTC. Translated, it gives CASSVEGDRAFNEQFF. Supplemented by reference TRBV9 and TRBJ2-1, the full variable domain reads DSGVTQTPKHLITATGQRVTLRCSPRSGDLSVYWYQQSLDQGLQFLIQYYNGEERAKGNILERFSAQQFPDLHSELNLSSLELGDSALYFCASSVEGDRAFNEQFFGPGTRLTVL.

V gene TRBV7-3 combines with J gene TRBJ2-7; D is perhaps TRBD1 (6 bases). V lost 5 bases and J lost 3, with 14 bases in between. The CDR3 is 14 residues long. CDR1 and CDR2 (germline): SGHTA, FQGTGA. The CDR3: CASSPGDRGYEQYF. The DNA of the CDR3 is TGTGCCAGCAGCCCAGGGGACCGGGGCTACGAGCAGTACTTC.

The sample holds many counts of this clonotype. The chain employs TRBV7-8 and TRBJ2-7; D is possibly TRBD1 or TRBD2 (5 bases each). The CDR3 has 15 residues. V lost 1 base and J 0 bases, leaving 10 bases between the germline ends. Looked up from germline, CDR1 is SGHVS and CDR2 is FQNEAQ. The DNA of the CDR3 is TGTGCCAGCAGCTTAGGTCAGGGAGTCTCCTACGAGCAGTACTTC. It encodes CASSLGQGVSYEQYF.

There are many counts of this clonotype. V gene TRBV29-1 combines with J gene TRBJ2-5; D gene ambiguous. The CDR3 has 11 amino acids. Germline-derived CDR1 and CDR2 are SQVTM and ANQGSEA. The ends were cut back, 5 bases at V and 0 bases at J, with 4 bases in the middle. CDR3 residues: CSVSNQETQYF. DNA for the CDR3: TGCAGCGTTTCCAACCAAGAGACCCAGTACTTC.

This rearrangement joins TRBV20-1 to TRBJ2-1, with 8 bases that match TRBD2. V lost 3 bases, J lost 10 bases, and 11 bases stayed unmatched. The germline gives CDR1 DFQATT, CDR2 SNEGSKA (reference sequence). The CDR3 has 14 amino acids. CDR3 in amino acids: CSARLVAGLKEQFF. The CDR3 nucleotides are TGCAGTGCTAGGTTGGTAGCGGGGTTAAAGGAGCAGTTCTTC.